These 29 T cell receptor beta chains were sequenced from one sample in a study of blood T cell repertoires in COVID-19. Profiled with immunoSEQ multiplex PCR; TCRdb holds only in-frame clones, not every one. The sample has roughly 150,000 clones, roughly nine tenths seen once; the top ten hold 3%. The sequenced sample was peripheral blood. The source is a woman aged 55-70 years with active COVID-19.

CDR3 sequence: CASSPQGVRTDTQYF. CDR3 DNA: TGTGCCAGCAGCCCCCAGGGGGTTAGGACAGATACGCAGTATTTT. This chain joins TRBV7-3 and TRBJ2-3; 7 bases are shared with TRBD1. CDR1 is SGHTA, CDR2 FQGTGA, per germline. V was pared by 5 bases and J by 3 bases, with 8 bases of the junction left unmatched. This CDR3 spans 15 amino acids.

V gene TRBV9 combines with J gene TRBJ2-3; no reliable D call. Germline V gene lookup returns CDR1 SGDLS and CDR2 YYNGEE. The CDR3 has 14 residues. The germline V and J ends were trimmed by 4 bases and 1 base, with 10 bases remaining between them. The CDR3 here is CASSPQGGTDTQYF. In nucleotides, the CDR3 is TGTGCCAGCAGCCCACAAGGAGGCACAGATACGCAGTATTTT.

The chain couples TRBV12-3 or TRBV12-4 to TRBJ1-2; D is undetermined. This CDR3 contains 13 residues. Trimming took off 3 bases at V and 0 bases at J, with 5 bases between the two ends. The CDR3 protein is CASSFSPNYGYTF. For the CDR3, the DNA is TGTGCCAGCAGTTTCTCCCCTAACTATGGCTACACCTTC.

The chain joins TRBV6-5 to TRBJ2-7, with TRBD1 matching over 10 bases. The CDR3 totals 15 residues. With V trimmed by 6 bases and J by 4 bases, 9 bases remained unmatched. The V gene's germline CDR1 is MNHEY and CDR2 SVGAGI. DNA of the CDR3: TGTGCCAGCAGGGCAGGGACAGGGGTAGGGTACGAGCAGTACTTC. It is translated as CASRAGTGVGYEQYF.

This chain uses TRBV28 with TRBJ2-1; a weak D match, TRBD1 (5 bases). Trimming shortened V by 3 bases and J by 6 bases, and 15 bases separated the two germline ends. Germline V lookup: CDR1 MDHEN, CDR2 SYDVKM. The CDR3 is 15 amino acids. The CDR3 protein is CASSFIGARINEQFF. In DNA, the CDR3 is TGTGCCAGCAGTTTTATAGGGGCCAGGATCAATGAGCAGTTCTTC.

The chain joins TRBV24-1 to TRBJ2-7, with 7 bases matching TRBD1. CDR1 and CDR2 (germline): KGHDR, SFDVKD. The length of the CDR3 is 15 residues. J lost 4 bases, V lost 2 bases, and 7 bases had no gene match. The CDR3 DNA reads as TGTGCCACCAGTGATTCCAGACAGGGCAGGTACGAGCAGTACTTC. It codes for CATSDSRQGRYEQYF.

V and J are TRBV28 and TRBJ1-5, with D unresolved. CDR3 size: 15 residues. V was clipped by 3 bases and J by 4 bases, with 13 bases between them. Germline V gene data show CDR1 as MDHEN and CDR2 as SYDVKM. This CDR3 reads CASSFAQVGNQPQHF. CDR3 bases: TGTGCCAGCAGTTTCGCGCAGGTAGGAAATCAGCCCCAGCATTTT.

This clone has ten or more counts. The chain couples TRBV7-2 to TRBJ2-5; 11 positions agree with TRBD2. The CDR3 extends over 16 amino acids. Looked up from germline, CDR1 is SGHTA and CDR2 is FQGNSA. The V segment lost 4 bases and the J segment 7 bases; nucleotides outside the gene matches: 11. The CDR3 loop is CASSSQTSGSWGTQYF. The DNA for the CDR3 is TGTGCCAGCAGCTCACAAACTAGCGGGAGTTGGGGGACCCAGTACTTC.

V usage is TRBV2 and J usage is TRBJ2-7; D is undetermined. V dropped 4 bases and J dropped 0 bases, with 7 bases sitting between them. The CDR3 consists of 13 residues. The germline gives CDR1 SNHLY, CDR2 FYNNEI. CDR3 in DNA: TGTGCCAGCAGTGCATCATCCTCCTACGAGCAGTACTTC. Amino acids: CASSASSSYEQYF.

The rearrangement links TRBV28 to TRBJ1-1; TRBD1 aligns across 10 bases. The length of the CDR3 is 17 residues. The germline gives CDR1 MDHEN, CDR2 SYDVKM. Trimming removed 6 bases from V and 4 bases from J; junction bases left unmatched: 14. CDR3 sequence: CASRVAGQGVGGTEAFF. The CDR3 DNA sequence: TGTGCCAGCAGGGTGGCTGGACAGGGGGTCGGGGGCACTGAAGCTTTCTTT. The variable domain in full, completed from reference TRBV28 and TRBJ1-1, reads DVKVTQSSRYLVKRTGEKVFLECVQDMDHENMFWYRQDPGLGLRLIYFSYDVKMKEKGDIPEGYSVSREKKERFSLILESASTNQTSMYLCASRVAGQGVGGTEAFFGQGTRLTVV.

The CDR3: CASSAYRGRNTEAFF. The CDR3 DNA is TGTGCCAGCAGTGCCTACAGGGGGCGGAACACTGAAGCTTTCTTT. The genes are TRBV27 and TRBJ1-1, with TRBD1 matching 9 bases. The CDR3 spans 15 residues. In germline, CDR1 is MNHEY, CDR2 SMNVEV (reference sequence). V shed 5 bases, J shed 1 base, and the junction held 5 bases outside the gene matches.

This chain's CDR3 is CASSFRASPTEEQYF. The CDR3 DNA reads TGTGCCAGCAGTTTCAGGGCCTCCCCTACTGAGGAGCAGTACTTC. This sequence joins TRBV2 and TRBJ2-7, with D possibly TRBD1 on 5 matching bases. This CDR3 is 15 amino acids long. Trimming cost V 5 bases and J 7 bases, with 21 bases left between them. The germline gives CDR1 SNHLY, CDR2 FYNNEI.

The chain has TRBV6-2 or TRBV6-3 and TRBJ2-5, with TRBD1 matching 8 bases. The trim removed 6 bases at V and 5 bases at J, leaving 17 bases unmatched. CDR3 length: 17 residues. CDR1 is MNHEY and CDR2 is SVGEGT in the germline V gene. CDR3 sequence: CASSLNLLDRAVETQYF. In DNA form, the CDR3 reads TGTGCCAGCAGCCTCAACCTGCTGGACAGGGCGGTGGAGACCCAGTACTTC.

J is TRBJ2-3 and V is TRBV7-3; 9 bases align to TRBD2. CDR1 is SGHTA, CDR2 FQGTGA, per germline. The CDR3 is 14 amino acids. V gave up 5 bases and J gave up 2 bases; unmatched junction bases: 2. The CDR3 loop reads CASSPSGTTDTQYF. The CDR3 DNA is TGTGCCAGCAGCCCTAGCGGGACCACAGATACGCAGTATTTT. The whole variable domain, filled in from reference TRBV7-3 and TRBJ2-3, reads GAGVSQTPSNKVTEKGKYVELRCDPISGHTALYWYRQSLGQGPEFLIYFQGTGAADDSGLPNDRFFAVRPEGSVSTLKIQRTERGDSAVYLCASSPSGTTDTQYFGPGTRLTVL.

The genes are TRBV7-9 and TRBJ1-2; D is undetermined. The germline V gene has CDR1 SEHNR and CDR2 FQNEAQ (reference sequence). With 3 bases removed from V and 8 bases from J, the gap between germline ends came to 10 bases. CDR3 length: 12 amino acids. In nucleotides, the CDR3 is TGTGCCAGCAGCTTTAGCCGTCTGGGCTACACCTTC. Protein sequence: CASSFSRLGYTF. The full variable domain, its missing parts supplied by reference TRBV7-9 and TRBJ1-2, is DTGVSQNPRHKITKRGQNVTFRCDPISEHNRLYWYRQTLGQGPEFLTYFQNEAQLEKSRLLSDRFSAERPKGSFSTLEIQRTEQGDSAMYLCASSFSRLGYTFGSGTRLTVV.

The chain is built from TRBV27 and TRBJ1-6; D might be TRBD1 (6 bases). CDR1 and CDR2 from the germline V gene are MNHEY and SMNVEV (reference sequence). V dropped 5 bases and J dropped 7 bases, with 12 bases sitting between them. The CDR3 is made up of 14 amino acids. CDR3 nucleotide sequence: TGTGCCAGCAGTCCCCAGGGGTTAAATTCACCCCTCCACTTT. Translating gives CASSPQGLNSPLHF.

This clone was detected only once. V and J are TRBV30 and TRBJ2-1; 10 bases match TRBD2. The J segment lost 4 bases and the V segment lost 2 bases, leaving 2 bases of the junction unmatched. The CDR3 covers 14 residues. The germline gives CDR1 GTSNPN, CDR2 SVGIG (reference sequence). CDR3 bases: TGTGCCTGGAGTCTGACTAGCGGGTACAATGAGCAGTTCTTC. Amino acid sequence: CAWSLTSGYNEQFF.

This rearrangement joins TRBV2 to TRBJ1-3; 7 nucleotides agree with TRBD1. Germline assignment: CDR1 SNHLY and CDR2 FYNNEI. The CDR3 contains 14 residues. V shed 6 bases and J 7 bases; nucleotides not matched to a gene: 9. CDR3 amino acids: CASRGMTGKNTIYF. The CDR3, as DNA: TGTGCCAGCAGGGGGATGACAGGGAAGAACACCATATATTTT.

This rearrangement joins TRBV11-3 to TRBJ2-5, with D perhaps TRBD2 (5 bases). The CDR3 covers 15 residues. Trimming cost V 0 bases and J 4 bases, with 12 bases left between them. In germline, CDR1 is SGHNT, CDR2 YENEEA. In DNA, the CDR3 is TGTGCCAGCAGCTTAGAGGGGTCTGAGGGAGAGACCCAGTACTTC. Its translation is CASSLEGSEGETQYF.

V usage is TRBV24-1 and J usage is TRBJ2-3, with a possible D match to TRBD2 (5 bases). CDR1 is KGHDR and CDR2 is SFDVKD in the germline V gene. V was pared by 9 bases and J by 8 bases, with 17 bases between. The length of the CDR3 is 13 residues. CDR3 sequence (DNA): TGTGCCACCTCTGATCCCACGGGATTTACGCAGTATTTT. Protein: CATSDPTGFTQYF.

The rearrangement joins TRBV3-1 (or the pseudogene TRBV3-2) to TRBJ2-1, with 13 bases identical to TRBD2. This CDR3 has 17 amino acids. V shed 4 bases, J shed 12 bases, and the junction held 15 bases outside the gene matches. Looked up from germline, CDR1 is LGHDT and CDR2 is YNNKEL (reference sequence). CDR3: CASSRLDRGRLAGGQFF. Written as DNA, the CDR3 is TGTGCCAGCAGCCGCCTGGACAGGGGGCGACTAGCGGGAGGGCAGTTCTTC.

V gene TRBV4-2 combines with J gene TRBJ2-5; TRBD2 aligns across 7 bases. Per the germline V gene, CDR1 is LGHNA and CDR2 is YNFKEQ. Trimming cost V 1 base and J 3 bases; bases outside gene matches: 20. The CDR3 consists of 20 residues. CDR3 region: CASSQGPSLREGLGKETQYF. The DNA of the CDR3 is TGTGCCAGCAGCCAAGGGCCATCCCTGAGGGAGGGCCTAGGAAAAGAGACCCAGTACTTC.

The rearrangement uses TRBV6-2 or TRBV6-3 and TRBJ2-1; 14 bases are shared with TRBD2. Germline CDR1 and CDR2: MNHEY and SVGEGT. The V and J ends lost 5 bases and 7 bases, in that order; junction bases with no gene match: 4. The CDR3 covers 15 residues. CDR3 protein: CASSTGLAGGNEQFF. For the CDR3, the DNA is TGTGCCAGCAGTACCGGACTAGCGGGGGGAAATGAGCAGTTCTTC.

The chain combines TRBV28 with TRBJ1-5; D possibly corresponds to TRBD1 (5 bases). The germline CDR1 and CDR2 sequences are MDHEN and SYDVKM. Trimming removed 10 bases from V and 4 bases from J, with 11 bases in between. This CDR3 spans 12 amino acids. The CDR3 loop reads CANQGGNQPQHF. In nucleotides, the CDR3 is TGTGCCAACCAGGGAGGGAATCAGCCCCAGCATTTT. Complete variable domain (other parts from reference TRBV28 and TRBJ1-5): DVKVTQSSRYLVKRTGEKVFLECVQDMDHENMFWYRQDPGLGLRLIYFSYDVKMKEKGDIPEGYSVSREKKERFSLILESASTNQTSMYLCANQGGNQPQHFGDGTRLSIL.

The V and J genes are TRBV7-3 and TRBJ2-1, with D perhaps matching TRBD2 (5 bases). The CDR3 is made up of 14 amino acids. The V end was cut by 4 bases, the J end by 7 bases, with 14 bases between. Germline assignment: CDR1 SGHTA and CDR2 FQGTGA. CDR3 in amino acids: CASSSRRGKNEQFF. CDR3 nucleotides: TGTGCCAGCAGCTCCCGCCGAGGGAAGAATGAGCAGTTCTTC.

V gene TRBV5-1 combines with J gene TRBJ1-5, with 8 bases fitting TRBD1. Germline assignment: CDR1 SGHRS and CDR2 YFSETQ. This CDR3 comprises 14 residues. Trimming took 0 bases from V and 7 from J; bases not matched to a gene: 3. The chain's CDR3 is CASSLEQGGQPQHF. Here the CDR3 DNA reads TGCGCCAGCAGCTTGGAACAGGGGGGCCAGCCCCAGCATTTT.

The V gene is TRBV4-3, the J gene TRBJ1-3; D might be TRBD1 (6 bases). Trimming shortened V by 2 bases and J by 5 bases, and 10 bases separated the two germline ends. From germline, CDR1 is LGHNA and CDR2 YSLEER. The CDR3 extends over 14 amino acids. CDR3 bases: TGCGCCAGCAGCCAAACAGGGTTGAGAAACACCATATATTTT. Its protein product is CASSQTGLRNTIYF.

The rearrangement uses TRBV10-3 and TRBJ2-1; 14 bases line up with TRBD2. The V and J ends lost 6 bases and 1 base, in that order; junction bases with no gene match: 20. The germline gives CDR1 ENHRY, CDR2 SYGVKD. The CDR3 is made up of 22 amino acids. The CDR3 nucleotides read TGTGCCATCAGCACCGGACGGGGTGGCGGACTAGCGGGAGGTTCGTCCTACAATGAGCAGTTCTTC. Protein: CAISTGRGGGLAGGSSYNEQFF.

In DNA form, the CDR3 reads TGCGCCAGCAGCCAGGGGCCGGGTCTAAACACCGGGGAGCTGTTTTTT. Its translation is CASSQGPGLNTGELFF. V usage is TRBV4-1 and J usage is TRBJ2-2; tentative D call: TRBD1 (5 bases). The CDR3 consists of 16 residues. CDR1 and CDR2 (germline): MGHRA, YSYEKL. The ends were cut back, 3 bases at V and 2 bases at J, with 13 bases in the middle.